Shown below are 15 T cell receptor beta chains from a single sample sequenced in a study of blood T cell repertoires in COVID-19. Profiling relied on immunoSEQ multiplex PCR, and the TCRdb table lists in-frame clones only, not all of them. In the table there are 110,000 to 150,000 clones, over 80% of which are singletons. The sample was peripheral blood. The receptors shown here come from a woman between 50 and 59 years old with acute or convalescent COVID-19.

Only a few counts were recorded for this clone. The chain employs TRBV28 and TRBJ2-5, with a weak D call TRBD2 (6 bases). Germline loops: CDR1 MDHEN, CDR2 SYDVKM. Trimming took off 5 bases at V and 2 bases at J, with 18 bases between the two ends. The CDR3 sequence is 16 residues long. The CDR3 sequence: CASSPRGTDPQETQYF. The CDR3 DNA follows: TGTGCCAGCAGTCCCCGGGGGACGGACCCTCAAGAGACCCAGTACTTC.

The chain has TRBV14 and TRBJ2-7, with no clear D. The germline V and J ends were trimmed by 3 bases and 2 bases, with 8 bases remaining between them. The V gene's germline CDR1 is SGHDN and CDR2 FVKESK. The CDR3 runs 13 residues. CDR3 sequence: CASSQVIAYEQYF. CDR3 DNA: TGTGCCAGCAGCCAGGTGATAGCCTACGAGCAGTACTTC.

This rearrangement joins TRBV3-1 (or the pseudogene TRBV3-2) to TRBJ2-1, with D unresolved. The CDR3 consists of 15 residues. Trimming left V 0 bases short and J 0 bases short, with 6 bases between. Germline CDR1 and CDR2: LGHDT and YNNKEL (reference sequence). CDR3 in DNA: TGTGCCAGCAGCCAAGACCACAGCTCCTACAATGAGCAGTTCTTC. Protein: CASSQDHSSYNEQFF.

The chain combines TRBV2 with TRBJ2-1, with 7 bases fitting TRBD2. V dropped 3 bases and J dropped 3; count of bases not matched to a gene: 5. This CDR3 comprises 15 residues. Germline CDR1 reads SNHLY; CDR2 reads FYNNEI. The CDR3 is CASSEGGTIYNEQFF. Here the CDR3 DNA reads TGTGCCAGCAGTGAGGGGGGGACTATCTACAATGAGCAGTTCTTC.

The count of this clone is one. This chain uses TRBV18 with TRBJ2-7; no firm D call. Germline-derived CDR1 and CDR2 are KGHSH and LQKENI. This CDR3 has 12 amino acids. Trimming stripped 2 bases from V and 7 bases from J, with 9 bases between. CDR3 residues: CASSPGLEEQYF. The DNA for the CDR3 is TGTGCCAGCTCACCAGGGTTGGAGGAGCAGTACTTC.

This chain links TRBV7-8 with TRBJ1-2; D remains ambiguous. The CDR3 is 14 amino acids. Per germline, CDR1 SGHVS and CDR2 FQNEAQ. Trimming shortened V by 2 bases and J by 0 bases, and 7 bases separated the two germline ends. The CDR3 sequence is CASSLSAANYGYTF. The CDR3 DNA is TGTGCCAGCAGCTTAAGTGCAGCTAACTATGGCTACACCTTC.

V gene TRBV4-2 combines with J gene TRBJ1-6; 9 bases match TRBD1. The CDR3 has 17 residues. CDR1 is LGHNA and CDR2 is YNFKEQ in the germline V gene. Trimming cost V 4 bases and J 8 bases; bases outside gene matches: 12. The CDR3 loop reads CASSRDRAPRTDSPLHF. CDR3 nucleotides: TGTGCCAGCAGCCGGGACAGGGCCCCCCGAACGGATTCACCCCTCCACTTT.

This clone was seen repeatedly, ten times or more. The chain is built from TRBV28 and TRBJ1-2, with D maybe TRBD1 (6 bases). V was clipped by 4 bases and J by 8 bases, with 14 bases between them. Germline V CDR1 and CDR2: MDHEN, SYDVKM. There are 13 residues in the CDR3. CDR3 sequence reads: CASSSTGFGGYTF. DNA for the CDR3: TGTGCCAGCAGTTCCACAGGGTTTGGGGGCTACACCTTC.

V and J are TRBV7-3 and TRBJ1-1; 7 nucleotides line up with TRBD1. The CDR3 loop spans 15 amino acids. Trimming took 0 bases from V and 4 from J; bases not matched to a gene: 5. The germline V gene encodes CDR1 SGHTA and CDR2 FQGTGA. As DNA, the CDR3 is TGTGCCAGCAGCTTAACAGGGGGCTTAAGCACTGAAGCTTTCTTT. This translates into CASSLTGGLSTEAFF.

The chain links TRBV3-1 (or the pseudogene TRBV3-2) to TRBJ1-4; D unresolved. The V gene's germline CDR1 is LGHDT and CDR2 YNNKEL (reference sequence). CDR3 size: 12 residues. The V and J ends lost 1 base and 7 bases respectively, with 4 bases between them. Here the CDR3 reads CASSQGREKLFF. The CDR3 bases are TGTGCCAGCAGCCAAGGTCGTGAAAAACTGTTTTTT.

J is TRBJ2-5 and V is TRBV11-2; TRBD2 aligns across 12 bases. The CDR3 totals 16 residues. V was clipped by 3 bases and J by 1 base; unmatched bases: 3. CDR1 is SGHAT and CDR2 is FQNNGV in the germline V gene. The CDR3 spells CASSFGLAGSQETQYF. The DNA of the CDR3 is TGTGCCAGCAGCTTCGGACTAGCGGGAAGCCAAGAGACCCAGTACTTC.

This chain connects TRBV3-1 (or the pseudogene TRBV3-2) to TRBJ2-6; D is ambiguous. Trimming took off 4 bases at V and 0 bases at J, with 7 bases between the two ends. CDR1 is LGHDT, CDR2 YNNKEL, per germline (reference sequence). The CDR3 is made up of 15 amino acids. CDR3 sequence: CASSPSISGANVLTF. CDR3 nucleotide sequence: TGTGCCAGCAGCCCTAGTATCTCTGGGGCCAACGTCCTGACTTTC.

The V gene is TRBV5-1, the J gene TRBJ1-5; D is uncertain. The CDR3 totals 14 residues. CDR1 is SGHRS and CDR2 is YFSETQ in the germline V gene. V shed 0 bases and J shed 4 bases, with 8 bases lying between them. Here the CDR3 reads CASSLAGSNQPQHF. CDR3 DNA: TGCGCCAGCAGCTTGGCCGGGTCTAATCAGCCCCAGCATTTT. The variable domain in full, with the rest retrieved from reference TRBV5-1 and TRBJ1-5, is KAGVTQTPRYLIKTRGQQVTLSCSPISGHRSVSWYQQTPGQGLQFLFEYFSETQRNKGNFPGRFSGRQFSNSRSEMNVSTLELGDSALYLCASSLAGSNQPQHFGDGTRLSIL.

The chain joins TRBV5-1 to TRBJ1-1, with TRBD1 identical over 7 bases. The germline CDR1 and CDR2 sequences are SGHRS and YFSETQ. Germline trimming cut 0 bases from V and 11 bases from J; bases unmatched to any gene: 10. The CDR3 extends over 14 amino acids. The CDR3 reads CASSLGLTGESAFF. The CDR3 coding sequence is TGCGCCAGCAGCTTGGGCTTAACAGGGGAGAGTGCTTTCTTT.

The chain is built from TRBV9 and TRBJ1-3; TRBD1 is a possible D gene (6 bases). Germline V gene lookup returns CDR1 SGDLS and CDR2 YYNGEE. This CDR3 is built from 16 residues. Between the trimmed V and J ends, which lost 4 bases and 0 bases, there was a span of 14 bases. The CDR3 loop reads CASSKIDRSSGNTIYF. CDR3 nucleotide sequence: TGTGCCAGCAGCAAAATTGACAGGAGCTCTGGAAACACCATATATTTT.